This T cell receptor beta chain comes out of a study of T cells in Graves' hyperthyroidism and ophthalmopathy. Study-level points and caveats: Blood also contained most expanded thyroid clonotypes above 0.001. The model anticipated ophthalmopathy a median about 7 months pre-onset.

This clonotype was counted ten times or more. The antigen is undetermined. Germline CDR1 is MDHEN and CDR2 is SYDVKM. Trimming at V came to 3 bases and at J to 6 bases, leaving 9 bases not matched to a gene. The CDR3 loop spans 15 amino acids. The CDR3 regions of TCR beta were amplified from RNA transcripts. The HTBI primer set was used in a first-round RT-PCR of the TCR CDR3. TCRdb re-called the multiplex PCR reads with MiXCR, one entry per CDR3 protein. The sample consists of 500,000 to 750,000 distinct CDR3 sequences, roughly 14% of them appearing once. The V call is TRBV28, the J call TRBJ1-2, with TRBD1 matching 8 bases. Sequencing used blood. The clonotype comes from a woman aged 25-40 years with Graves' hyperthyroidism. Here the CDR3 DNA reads TGTGCCAGCAGTTTCCGGGACAGGAGACTTGATGGCTACACCTTC. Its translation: CASSFRDRRLDGYTF.